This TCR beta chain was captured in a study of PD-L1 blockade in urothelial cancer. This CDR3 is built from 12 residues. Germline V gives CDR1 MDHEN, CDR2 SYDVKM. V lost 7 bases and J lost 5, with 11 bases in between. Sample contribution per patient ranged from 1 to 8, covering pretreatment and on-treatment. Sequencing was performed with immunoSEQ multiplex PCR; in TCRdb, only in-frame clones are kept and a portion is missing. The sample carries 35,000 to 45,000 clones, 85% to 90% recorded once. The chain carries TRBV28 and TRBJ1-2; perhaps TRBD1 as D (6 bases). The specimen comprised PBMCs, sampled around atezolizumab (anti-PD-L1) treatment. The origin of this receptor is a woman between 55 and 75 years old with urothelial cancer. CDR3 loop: CASIGQLYGYTF. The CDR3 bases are TGTGCCAGCATCGGACAGTTATATGGCTACACCTTC.